This TCR beta chain stems from a study of blood T cell repertoires in COVID-19 (dated by TCRdb to the early 2020s). Notes on the research overall: Samples from collaborators originated in the United States, Italy and Spain and spanned both the acute and convalescent phases of COVID-19. The material from the prospective study consisted of cDNA or gDNA derived from T cells, B-cell-depleted T cells, or PBMCs. Deeply sampled blood TCRbeta repertoires from subjects exposed to, actively infected with, or recovered from COVID-19 were included in the dataset. A freely available public database, intended as a resource for researchers studying the immune response to SARS-CoV-2, is where the repertoires were released. The samples were drawn from the first 160 participants of the ongoing ImmuneRACE study and from over 950 subjects provided by 6 global collaborators. Nearly every sample came with metadata listing a de-identified subject ID, COVID-19 status, age in years and sex. Where available, HLA class I and class II types were taken from metadata supplied by the sample provider and were not determined by assay-based typing. Overall study results and their limits: How much clinical and demographic metadata was included differed by source and by participant, and the metadata was provided uncurated.

In regard to this clone: The antigen it binds to is not known. Per-base quality was not reported, and no clone a single base away is much larger than it.

Deletion took 2 bases off V and 4 bases off J, with a span of 11 bases between the germline ends. Including the terminal cysteine and phenylalanine, the CDR3 comprises 15 residues. The read is trimmed to its CDR3 DNA, 45 bases read in frame from base 1. The immunoSEQ Assay, a bias-controlled multiplex PCR, was used to amplify TCRbeta CDR3 regions from genomic DNA. The authors processed their data as follows. The number of nucleated cells in each sample was estimated from the amplification of reference gene primers within the assay. Sequence reads were collapsed and filtered to measure the absolute abundance of every unique TCRbeta CDR3 rearrangement. For each sample, productive Simpson clonality was calculated as the square root of Simpson's diversity index over productive rearrangements. TCRdb's version of the immuneACCESS table is confined to in-frame rearrangements and falls short of the full clone set. An unresolved V gene accounts for under half of the shortfall where checked; the remainder is of unknown origin. That table gives V, J and clone size, and the DNA gave D and trimming. Present in this sample are fewer than 300,000 clones, approximately 90% of which were seen just once. Around 0.88% of the sample rests with the top ten.

Whole blood was collected in K2EDTA tubes by collaborating institutions according to the institutions' own protocols. For TCRbeta analysis, collaborator samples were shipped as frozen whole blood, as isolated PBMCs, or as DNA extracted from either sample type. The sample consisted of peripheral blood. The V and J genes are TRBV23-1 and TRBJ2-2, with TRBD1 as a weak D call on 6 bases. TRBV23-1 is placed among ORFs of uncertain function. The sequence was obtained from a man under 40 with acute or convalescent COVID-19. DNA sequence: TGCGCCAGCAGTCAAGGGGGCGCAGGCACCGGGGAGCTGTTTTTT. This gives the protein CASSQGGAGTGELFF.